This T cell receptor (beta chain) was identified in a study of blood T cell repertoires in COVID-19. Overall study context: Sources were T cells, B-cell-depleted T cells, or PBMCs; the material itself was cDNA or gDNA.

The CDR3 totals 15 residues. Trimming cost V 0 bases and J 4 bases; bases outside gene matches: 6. Looked up from germline, CDR1 is MNHNY and CDR2 is SVGAGI (reference sequence). The method was immunoSEQ multiplex PCR; TCRdb's version includes in-frame clones alone and lacks a portion of them. Of about 250,000 clones listed, 70% to 85% are singletons. The source of this sequence is an elderly man with acute or convalescent COVID-19. The rearrangement links TRBV6-6 to TRBJ2-7; TRBD2 matches at 7 bases. The material sequenced was peripheral blood. The CDR3 sequence is CASSYSASGQYEQYF. The DNA for the CDR3 is TGTGCCAGCAGTTACTCCGCTAGCGGCCAATACGAGCAGTACTTC.